The rows below give T cell receptor beta chains drawn from one sample of a study of blood T cell repertoires in COVID-19. Measured with immunoSEQ multiplex PCR; TCRdb has only the in-frame clones, and not every one. The sample has roughly 16,000 clones, more than 75% seen once; the top ten hold 13%. The material sequenced was peripheral blood. Receptors were obtained from a human donor in a cohort sampled during active COVID-19. Both conserved end residues are part of each CDR3. Each record gives: clone size, D gene, V gene, CDR3 protein. The D gene is left open where the match is weak. Only some rows state a clone size, as once, few, many or a class for expanded clones.

.,.,TRBV20-1,CSASAGWSTDTQYF
.,.,TRBV20-1,CSASHPQGRSYNEQFF
.,.,TRBV19,CASSTPGGPKNIQYF
.,.,TRBV12-3/TRBV12-4,CASSLVQTGGYTF
.,.,TRBV7-6,CASSLLQGKVFFDTIYF
.,TRBD2,TRBV7-9,CASSPGRVAGVNEQFF
.,.,TRBV6-6,CASSPPGGGSGTQYF
.,TRBD1,TRBV19,CASSINRGQPQHF
.,.,TRBV11-3,CASSLRAGWGTGELFF
.,TRBD1,TRBV10-3,CAISDPTGGGYGYTF
.,TRBD2,TRBV6-2/TRBV6-3,CASSYSSPLSGGISNYEQYF
.,TRBD2,TRBV9,CASSVATSGGATDTQYF
once,TRBD1,TRBV4-1,CASSQGLRGPEAFF
.,TRBD1,TRBV27,CASSLPYPVGQGPSPNEKLFF
.,TRBD2,TRBV5-4,CASSLSTSGLSYEQYF